A single sample gave rise to the 16 T cell receptor beta chains below, sequenced in a study of Graves' ophthalmopathy and Graves' hyperthyroidism. Investigators amplified TCR beta CDR3 regions from RNA transcripts. RT-PCR in the first round used HTBI primers; a second-round multiplex PCR followed. Each CDR3 protein gets one entry after TCRdb re-called the multiplex PCR reads with MiXCR. The sample has fewer than 650,000 distinct CDR3 sequences; 20% to 25% are singletons. The sample was peripheral blood. The receptors stem from a woman aged 18 to 35 with stable Graves' hyperthyroidism. Some clones in this sample may be carry-over from other donors' samples.

This clonotype was observed at least ten times. The rearrangement joins TRBV20-1 to TRBJ2-5; 7 positions agree with TRBD1. After removal of 2 bases from V and 5 bases from J, the junction contained 11 bases not matched to a gene. Germline loops: CDR1 DFQATT, CDR2 SNEGSKA (reference sequence). The CDR3 loop spans 15 amino acids. This CDR3 reads CSARHRQDRKETQYF. The CDR3 DNA follows: TGCAGTGCTAGACATCGACAGGACAGGAAGGAGACCCAGTACTTC.

This clonotype occurred many times. The chain joins TRBV19 to TRBJ1-5; 10 bases agree with TRBD1. The V and J ends lost 5 bases and 2 bases, in that order; junction bases with no gene match: 9. Germline V CDR1 and CDR2: LNHDA, SQIVND (reference sequence). There are 17 residues in the CDR3. CDR3 sequence: CASSPGTGVGGNQPQHF. The CDR3 DNA sequence: TGTGCCAGTAGTCCCGGGACAGGGGTAGGCGGCAATCAGCCCCAGCATTTT.

This clonotype was observed many times. The rearrangement joins TRBV29-1 to TRBJ2-5; 8 nucleotides agree with TRBD1. Germline trimming cut 6 bases from V and 5 bases from J; bases unmatched to any gene: 8. The CDR3 consists of 13 residues. Germline V CDR1 and CDR2: SQVTM, ANQGSEA. The CDR3 bases are TGCAGCGTGGCGAGACAGGGGATTGAGACCCAGTACTTC. Protein sequence: CSVARQGIETQYF.

This clonotype has ten or more counts. V is TRBV10-2 and J is TRBJ1-3; 8 bases align to TRBD1. There are 16 residues in the CDR3. V shed 6 bases, J shed 1 base, and the junction held 8 bases outside the gene matches. CDR1 is WSHSY, CDR2 SAAADI, per germline. The DNA of the CDR3 is TGCGCCAGCAGCTCAGGGGGCTCGTCGTCTGGAAACACCATATATTTT. Translated, it gives CASSSGGSSSGNTIYF.

This clonotype occurred many times. This chain joins TRBV12-3 or TRBV12-4 and TRBJ1-5; D gene ambiguous. Trimming removed 5 bases from V and 4 bases from J, with 12 bases in between. This CDR3 contains 14 residues. The CDR3 DNA is TGTGCCAGCAGTCCCCCTTTCCTAAATCAGCCCCAGCATTTT. Translating gives CASSPPFLNQPQHF.

This clonotype was seen a single time. The V and J genes are TRBV19 and TRBJ1-5, with a weak D call TRBD1 (6 bases). The V end was cut by 10 bases, the J end by 0 bases, with 16 bases between. The CDR3 loop spans 15 amino acids. From germline, CDR1 is LNHDA and CDR2 SQIVND (reference sequence). The CDR3 bases are TGTGCCACCCAGGGGCGGGGGAATAGCAATCAGCCCCAGCATTTT. Protein sequence: CATQGRGNSNQPQHF. Drawing the rest from reference TRBV19 and TRBJ1-5, the complete variable domain is DGGITQSPKYLFRKEGQNVTLSCEQNLNHDAMYWYRQDPGQGLRLIYYSQIVNDFQKGDIAEGYSVSREKKESFPLTVTSAQKNPTAFYLCATQGRGNSNQPQHFGDGTRLSIL.

CDR3 bases: TGTGCCAGCAGCCAAGAGCCGACGTCAGCGGAGCAGCCCCAGCATTTT. This gives the protein CASSQEPTSAEQPQHF. The chain has TRBV3-1 and TRBJ1-5; D gene uncertain. The germline V gene has CDR1 LGHDT and CDR2 YNNKEL (reference sequence). V dropped 0 bases and J dropped 7 bases, with 16 bases sitting between them. The CDR3 is made up of 16 amino acids.

The sample holds many counts of this clonotype. The chain has TRBV25-1 and TRBJ2-7; TRBD1 or TRBD2 may be the D gene (5 bases each). The V gene's germline CDR1 is MGHDK and CDR2 SYGVNS. Trimming shortened V by 6 bases and J by 6 bases, and 12 bases separated the two germline ends. CDR3 length: 12 amino acids. The DNA for the CDR3 is TGTGCCAGCAGAAGGGGAGCGCTCGAGCAGTACTTC. It codes for CASRRGALEQYF.

The chain joins TRBV5-6 to TRBJ1-5, with a tentative D call TRBD1 (6 bases). The CDR3 spans 16 residues. Between the trimmed V and J ends, which lost 2 bases and 0 bases, there was a span of 12 bases. Germline V CDR1 and CDR2: SGHDT, YYEEEE. The CDR3 DNA reads TGTGCCAGCAGCTTAGGAACAGGGCTTAGCAATCAGCCCCAGCATTTT. Its translation is CASSLGTGLSNQPQHF. Variable domain in full (rest from reference TRBV5-6 and TRBJ1-5): DAGVTQSPTHLIKTRGQQVTLRCSPKSGHDTVSWYQQALGQGPQFIFQYYEEEERQRGNFPDRFSGHQFPNYSSELNVNALLLGDSALYLCASSLGTGLSNQPQHFGDGTRLSIL.

The chain uses TRBV6-1 and TRBJ2-6, with 7 nucleotides matching TRBD1. CDR3 size: 15 residues. V shed 7 bases and J 0 bases; nucleotides not matched to a gene: 3. CDR1 and CDR2 from the germline V gene are MNHNS and SASEGT. The CDR3 sequence: CASTRTGSGANVLTF. In DNA, the CDR3 is TGTGCCAGCACCCGGACAGGCTCTGGGGCCAACGTCCTGACTTTC.

This clonotype was observed many times. The V and J genes are TRBV12-3 or TRBV12-4 and TRBJ2-6; 12 bases fit TRBD1. The CDR3 is made up of 18 amino acids. The J segment lost 3 bases and the V segment lost 6 bases, leaving 9 bases of the junction unmatched. The CDR3 sequence: CASRSLGQGADGANVLTF. The CDR3 nucleotides are TGTGCCAGCAGATCGTTGGGACAGGGGGCCGATGGGGCCAACGTCCTGACTTTC.

This clonotype was picked up a small number of times. The chain combines TRBV10-2 with TRBJ2-7; 9 nucleotides match TRBD2. The V segment lost 7 bases and the J segment 3 bases; nucleotides outside the gene matches: 7. This CDR3 is 14 amino acids long. Germline loops: CDR1 WSHSY, CDR2 SAAADI. The CDR3 loop reads CASTPKREVYEQYF. Here the CDR3 DNA reads TGCGCCAGCACCCCCAAGCGGGAGGTCTACGAGCAGTACTTC.

This clonotype was picked up many times. The chain combines TRBV6-5 with TRBJ1-1; D gene ambiguous. CDR3 size: 15 residues. The V end lost 0 bases, the J end lost 0 bases, and 8 bases lay between the germline ends. The germline gives CDR1 MNHEY, CDR2 SVGAGI. CDR3 amino acids: CASSYSRSLNTEAFF. For the CDR3, the DNA is TGTGCCAGCAGTTACTCACGAAGCCTGAACACTGAAGCTTTCTTT.

This rearrangement joins TRBV4-2 to TRBJ1-5; D is unresolved. With 4 bases removed from V and 3 bases from J, the gap between germline ends came to 7 bases. CDR1 LGHNA and CDR2 YNFKEQ come from the germline V gene. The CDR3 runs to 13 residues. CDR3 region: CASSRELNQPQHF. In DNA form, the CDR3 reads TGTGCCAGCAGCCGGGAACTCAATCAGCCCCAGCATTTT.

Concerning this clonotype: This may stem from a read error, because a much larger clone lies one nucleotide away. The chain is built from TRBV6-5 and TRBJ2-5, with D unclear. From germline, CDR1 is MNHEY and CDR2 SVGAGI. The CDR3 extends over 13 amino acids. As DNA, the CDR3 is TGTGCCAGCAGTTACTCTGGGCCCGCGACCAAGTACTTC. Its protein is CASSYSGPATKYF.

This clonotype was recorded many times. This chain connects TRBV7-2 to TRBJ1-1; maybe TRBD1 (6 bases). CDR3 length equals 14 residues. The V gene's germline CDR1 is SGHTA and CDR2 FQGNSA. Trimming took 4 bases from V and 1 from J, leaving 10 bases between them. CDR3 nucleotides: TGTGCCAGCAGCTACCAGGGACAGAACACTGAAGCTTTCTTT. It encodes CASSYQGQNTEAFF.